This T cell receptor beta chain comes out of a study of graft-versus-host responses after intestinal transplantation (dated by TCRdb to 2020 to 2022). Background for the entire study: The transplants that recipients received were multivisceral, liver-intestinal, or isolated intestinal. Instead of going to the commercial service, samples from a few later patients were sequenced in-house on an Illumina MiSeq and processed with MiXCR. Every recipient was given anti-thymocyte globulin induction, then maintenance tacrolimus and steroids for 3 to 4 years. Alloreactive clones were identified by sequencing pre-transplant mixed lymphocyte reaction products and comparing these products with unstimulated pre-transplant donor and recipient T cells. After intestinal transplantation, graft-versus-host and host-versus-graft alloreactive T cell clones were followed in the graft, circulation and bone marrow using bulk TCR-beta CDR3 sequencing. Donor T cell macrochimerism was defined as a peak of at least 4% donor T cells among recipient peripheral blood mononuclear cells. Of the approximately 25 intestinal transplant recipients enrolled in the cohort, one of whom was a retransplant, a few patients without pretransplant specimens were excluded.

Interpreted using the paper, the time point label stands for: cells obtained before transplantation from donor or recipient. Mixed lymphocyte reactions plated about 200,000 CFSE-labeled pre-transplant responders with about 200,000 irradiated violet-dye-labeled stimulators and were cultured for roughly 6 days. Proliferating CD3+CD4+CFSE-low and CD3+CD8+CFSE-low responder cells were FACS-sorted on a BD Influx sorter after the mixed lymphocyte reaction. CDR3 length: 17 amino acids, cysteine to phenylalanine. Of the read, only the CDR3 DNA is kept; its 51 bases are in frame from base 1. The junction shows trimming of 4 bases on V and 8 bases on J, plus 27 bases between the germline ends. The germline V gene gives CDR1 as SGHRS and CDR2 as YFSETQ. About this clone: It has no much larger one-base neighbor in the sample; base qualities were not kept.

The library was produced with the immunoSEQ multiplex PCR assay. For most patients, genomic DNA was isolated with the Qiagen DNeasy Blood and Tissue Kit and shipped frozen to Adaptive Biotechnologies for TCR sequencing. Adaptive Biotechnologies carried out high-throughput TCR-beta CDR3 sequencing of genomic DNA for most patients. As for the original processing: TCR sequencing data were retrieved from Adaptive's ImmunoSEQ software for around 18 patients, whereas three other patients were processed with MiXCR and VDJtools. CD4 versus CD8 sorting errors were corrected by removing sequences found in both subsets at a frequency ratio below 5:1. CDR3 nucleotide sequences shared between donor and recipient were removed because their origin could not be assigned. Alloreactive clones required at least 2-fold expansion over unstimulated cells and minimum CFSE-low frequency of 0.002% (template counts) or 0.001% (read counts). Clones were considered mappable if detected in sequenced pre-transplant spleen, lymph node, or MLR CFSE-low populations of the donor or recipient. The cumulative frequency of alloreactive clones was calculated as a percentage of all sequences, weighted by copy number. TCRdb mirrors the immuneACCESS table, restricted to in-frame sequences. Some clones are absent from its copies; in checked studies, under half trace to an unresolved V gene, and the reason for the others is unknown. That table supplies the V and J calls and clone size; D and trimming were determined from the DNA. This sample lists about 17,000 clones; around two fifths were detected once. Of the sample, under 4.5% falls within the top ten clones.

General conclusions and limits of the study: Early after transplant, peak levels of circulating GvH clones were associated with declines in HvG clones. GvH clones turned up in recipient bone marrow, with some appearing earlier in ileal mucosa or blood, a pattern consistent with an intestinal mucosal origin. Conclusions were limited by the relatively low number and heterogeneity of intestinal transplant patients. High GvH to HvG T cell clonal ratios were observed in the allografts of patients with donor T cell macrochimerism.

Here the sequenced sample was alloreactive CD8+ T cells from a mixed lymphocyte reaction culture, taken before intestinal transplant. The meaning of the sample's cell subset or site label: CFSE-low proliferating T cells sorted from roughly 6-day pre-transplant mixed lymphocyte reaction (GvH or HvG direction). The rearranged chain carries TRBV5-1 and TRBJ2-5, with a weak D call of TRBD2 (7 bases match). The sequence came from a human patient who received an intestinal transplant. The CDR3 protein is CASSPGLAEGGYGTQYF. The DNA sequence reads TGCGCCAGCAGCCCGGGATTAGCGGAGGGGGGGTATGGCACCCAGTACTTC.